The subject of this entry is one T cell receptor (beta chain). This specimen belongs to a study of cytomegalovirus exposure and HLA in healthy donors. Profiling relied on immunoSEQ multiplex PCR, and the TCRdb table lists in-frame clones only, not all of them. Altogether more than 50,000 clones are present, about 91% being singletons, with the ten largest covering around 2.2%. This CDR3 contains 13 residues. The V gene lost 5 bases and the J gene lost 1 base, with 8 bases spanning the gap. The germline CDR1 and CDR2 sequences are SEHNR and FQNEAQ (reference sequence). This sequence joins TRBV7-9 and TRBJ1-1, with D possibly TRBD1 on 5 matching bases. Sequencing was performed on PBMCs. The source is a woman aged 25 to 39 in good health and CMV-seronegative. Here the CDR3 DNA reads TGTGCCAGCAGCCTTACAGGGAACACTGAAGCTTTCTTT. This codes for CASSLTGNTEAFF.